Detailed here is one T cell receptor (beta chain). What it binds is not known. CDR3 length: 13 amino acids. Trimming cost V 2 bases and J 4 bases, with 9 bases left between them. The germline V gene encodes CDR1 SGHKS and CDR2 YYEKEE (reference sequence). Amplification of the TCR beta CDR3 regions used RNA transcripts (as template). HTBI primers served in a first-round RT-PCR, which a second-round multiplex PCR followed. One entry per CDR3 protein results from TCRdb running MiXCR on the multiplex PCR reads. Of a few hundred thousand distinct CDR3 sequences in the sample, about a sixth were seen once. The sample comes from a study of Graves' ophthalmopathy and Graves' hyperthyroidism. General study findings and limits: In blood, most expanded thyroid clonotypes above 0.001 frequency were also detected. Distinction of ophthalmopathy from stable hyperthyroidism by a 13-signature model reached 85% to 90% sensitivity and 81.08% specificity.

Eligible hyperthyroidism cases comprised new diagnoses of under 2 months' duration in individuals aged 18 to 65. This TCR was recovered from an adult woman with stable Graves' hyperthyroidism. The sequenced sample was peripheral blood. The rearrangement links TRBV5-5 to TRBJ1-1; D is possibly TRBD1 (6 bases). The CDR3 loop reads CASSFSGATEAFF. In DNA form, the CDR3 reads TGTGCCAGCAGCTTTTCGGGGGCCACTGAAGCTTTCTTT.